What follows is one TCR beta chain and its context. In its sample, this clone was seen a few times. What antigen it recognizes has not been identified. No per-base quality is available; no much larger clone lies one base away. This sample was taken from a study of blood T cell repertoires in COVID-19 (dated by TCRdb to 2018 to 2021). For the study in its entirety: Samples from collaborators originated in the United States, Italy and Spain and spanned both the acute and convalescent phases of COVID-19. The samples were drawn from the first 160 participants of the ongoing ImmuneRACE study and from 1,254 subjects provided by 6 global collaborators. The material from the prospective study consisted of cDNA or gDNA derived from T cells, B-cell-depleted T cells, or PBMCs. Subjects who had been exposed to COVID-19, were actively infected with it, or had recovered from it provided the deeply sampled blood TCRbeta repertoires that made up the dataset. The repertoires were made available in a free public database intended to serve as a resource for research on the immune response to SARS-CoV-2. The sample metadata nearly always contained a de-identified subject ID, COVID-19 status, age in years and sex. Where HLA class I and class II types were available, the types were taken from metadata supplied by the sample provider, not from assay-based typing.

Participants in the prospective study were aged roughly 18 to 100 years, lived in some 24 United States geographic areas, and enrolled through a virtual design. To assign participants to cohorts, the prospective study relied on clinical history that participants themselves reported in a screening survey and a study questionnaire. Recovered participants in ImmuneRACE Cohort 3 were defined as having two consecutive negative NP/OP PCR tests, clearance from a healthcare professional, or resolution of symptoms. In the prospective study, whole blood, serum and a nasopharyngeal or oropharyngeal swab were collected from each participant by mobile phlebotomists. Over a roughly two-month period, participants in the prospective study had the option of providing additional blood draws and questionnaires. Blood samples from the prospective study were shipped frozen or at room temperature prior to DNA extraction.

TCRbeta CDR3 regions were amplified from genomic DNA by means of the immunoSEQ Assay, a bias-controlled multiplex PCR. The authors' pipeline ran thus. Within the assay, amplification of reference gene primers was used to estimate how many nucleated cells each sample contained. To quantify the absolute abundance of each unique TCRbeta CDR3 rearrangement, sequence reads were collapsed and filtered. For each sample, productive Simpson clonality was calculated as the square root of Simpson's diversity index across productive rearrangements. Drawn from immuneACCESS, this table holds only the in-frame rearrangements with V and J called that TCRdb kept. Clones are partly lost; checked studies trace under half to an unresolved V gene and leave the rest unexplained. D and trimming were read from the DNA, whereas the V and J calls and clone size are those reported in that table. This sample is represented by more than 450,000 clones; about 90% of them were singletons. The ten largest clones represent 0.7% of the sample.

The paper's findings and limits, for the study overall: The quantity of clinical and demographic metadata differed by source and by participant and was supplied without curation.

CDR1 and CDR2 are drawn from the germline V gene: SGHRS, YFSETQ. Spanning cysteine to phenylalanine, the CDR3 consists of 13 amino acids. Only CDR3 DNA is held: 39 bases, read in frame from base 1. Trimming at the junction amounts to 3 bases on V and 11 bases on J, and the germline ends lie 17 bases apart. This clonotype originated in a woman between 18 and 30 years old who had recovered from COVID-19. Source material: PBMCs or T cells enriched from blood (not recorded which). Here the chain combines TRBV5-1 and TRBJ1-1; TRBD1 could be the D gene, as 5 bases match. The sequenced DNA: TGCGCCAGCAGCTCGGACACATCATTCAGGGCTTTCTTT. Its coded protein is CASSSDTSFRAFF.